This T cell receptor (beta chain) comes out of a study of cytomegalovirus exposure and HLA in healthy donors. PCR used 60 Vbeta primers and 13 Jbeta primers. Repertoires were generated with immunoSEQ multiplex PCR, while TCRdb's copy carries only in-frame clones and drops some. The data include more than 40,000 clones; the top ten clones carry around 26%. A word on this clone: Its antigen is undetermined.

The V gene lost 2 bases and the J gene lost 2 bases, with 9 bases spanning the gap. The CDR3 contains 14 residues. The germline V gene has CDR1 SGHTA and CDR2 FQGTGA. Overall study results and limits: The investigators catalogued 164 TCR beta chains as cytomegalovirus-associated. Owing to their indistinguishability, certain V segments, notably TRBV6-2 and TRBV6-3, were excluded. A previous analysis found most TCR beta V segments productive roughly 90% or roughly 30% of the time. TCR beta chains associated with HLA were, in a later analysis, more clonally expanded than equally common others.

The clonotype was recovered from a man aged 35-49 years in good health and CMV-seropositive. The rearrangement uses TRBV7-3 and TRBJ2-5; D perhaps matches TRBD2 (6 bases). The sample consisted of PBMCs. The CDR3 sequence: CASSLGGLQETQYF. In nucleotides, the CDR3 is TGTGCCAGCAGCTTAGGGGGACTGCAAGAGACCCAGTACTTC.